This T cell receptor beta chain was identified in a study of cytomegalovirus exposure and HLA in healthy donors. Regarding the study as a whole: Later on, a genetic analysis was performed. It linked a missense variant in DCLRE1C with V- and J-gene trimming of TCR beta. Compared with the approximately 680-donor mean, an Asian-associated ancestry cluster reportedly had fewer N-insertions, according to a later analysis. Most subjects' HLA-A and HLA-B alleles were reportedly predicted from TCR beta sequences.

Comment on this clone: As yet, its antigen is unknown.

The V gene lost 7 bases and the J gene lost 15 bases, with 14 bases spanning the gap. The CDR3 is 10 amino acids. The germline V gene has CDR1 SGHRS and CDR2 YFSETQ. This PCR relied on a set of 60 Vbeta primers and 13 Jbeta primers. Authors' analysis steps: In a later analysis, the count reached about 80 million unique TCR beta chains, with roughly 9.9 million shared. Profiled with immunoSEQ multiplex PCR; TCRdb holds only in-frame clones, not every one. V, J and clone size were drawn from that table, and D and trimming were deduced from the DNA. The table records over 75,000 clones, over 8% of them present only once.

V usage is TRBV5-1 and J usage is TRBJ2-1, with TRBD2 as a possible D gene (6 bases). This TCR derives from a man aged 50-59 years in good health and CMV-seropositive. The sample taken for sequencing was PBMCs. CDR3 loop: CASGPTRPFF. In nucleotides, the CDR3 is TGCGCCAGCGGCCCGACTAGGCCGTTCTTC.